This record covers a single TCR beta chain. The data are from a study of blood T cell repertoires in COVID-19. Study as a whole: Sites in the United States, Italy and Spain provided acute and convalescent COVID-19 samples. T cells, B-cell-depleted T cells, or PBMCs provided the cDNA or gDNA that served as material.

Trimming cost V 1 base and J 7 bases; bases outside gene matches: 11. Per the germline V gene, CDR1 is MDHEN and CDR2 is SYDVKM. The CDR3 consists of 16 residues. Authors' methods: Estimation of nucleated cell counts relied on the amplification of reference gene primers. Some clones are missing from TCRdb's copy, which holds only in-frame ones; the method was immunoSEQ multiplex PCR. The V and J calls and clone size come from that table; D and trimming were worked out from the DNA. Of 110,000 to 150,000 clones in the sample, approximately 80% were seen once. The V and J genes are TRBV28 and TRBJ1-1, with TRBD1 matching 8 bases. This clonotype originated in a man between 65 and 85 years old who had recovered from COVID-19. Sequencing input: peripheral blood. CDR3 amino acids: CASSLSNGRGPGEAFF. CDR3 nucleotides: TGTGCCAGCAGTTTATCCAACGGCAGGGGGCCTGGTGAAGCTTTCTTT.